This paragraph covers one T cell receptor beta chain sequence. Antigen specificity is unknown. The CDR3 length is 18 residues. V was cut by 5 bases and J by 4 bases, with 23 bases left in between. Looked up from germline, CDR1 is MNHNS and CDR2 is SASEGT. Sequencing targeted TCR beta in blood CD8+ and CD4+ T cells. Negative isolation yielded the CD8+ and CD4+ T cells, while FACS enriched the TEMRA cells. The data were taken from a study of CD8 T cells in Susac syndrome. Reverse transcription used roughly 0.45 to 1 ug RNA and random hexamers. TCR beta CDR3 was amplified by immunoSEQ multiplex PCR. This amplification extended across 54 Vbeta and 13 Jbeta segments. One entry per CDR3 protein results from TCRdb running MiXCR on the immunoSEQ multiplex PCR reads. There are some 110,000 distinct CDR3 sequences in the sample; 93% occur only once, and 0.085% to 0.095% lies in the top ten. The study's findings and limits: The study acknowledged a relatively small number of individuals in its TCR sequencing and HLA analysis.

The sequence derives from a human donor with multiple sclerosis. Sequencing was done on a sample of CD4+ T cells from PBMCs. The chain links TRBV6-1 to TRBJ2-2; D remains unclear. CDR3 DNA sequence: TGTGCCAGCAGTCGCAGACGGAGTCCATCGGAAAGCACCGGGGAGCTGTTTTTT. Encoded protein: CASSRRRSPSESTGELFF.